These 6 T cell receptor beta chains came from one sample sequenced in a study of preoperative IRX-2 immunotherapy in early breast cancer. Described treatment: preoperative locoregional IRX-2 cytokine immunotherapy. TCRdb's table, derived via immunoSEQ multiplex PCR, lists solely in-frame clones and lacks some. The sample includes 20,000 to 30,000 clones, approximately 96% of them seen just once. The sequences come from tumor tissue, collected after IRX-2 immunotherapy. These receptors were collected from a human donor with breast cancer.

V is TRBV29-1 and J is TRBJ2-1, with D tentatively TRBD1 (6 bases). V lost 5 bases and J lost 3, with 14 bases in between. The CDR3 runs 14 residues. Germline V CDR1 and CDR2: SQVTM, ANQGSEA. CDR3 loop: CSVPVKGDYNEQFF. CDR3 sequence (DNA): TGCAGCGTTCCCGTGAAGGGGGACTACAATGAGCAGTTCTTC.

The chain is built from TRBV13 and TRBJ2-1; 14 positions agree with TRBD2. V lost 5 bases, J lost 7 bases, and 10 bases stayed unmatched. The germline gives CDR1 PRHDT, CDR2 FYEKMQ (reference sequence). CDR3 length: 17 amino acids. The CDR3 DNA sequence: TGTGCCAGCAGCGGGAGGCTTGGGACTAGCGGGAGTAATGAGCAGTTCTTC. Translation gives CASSGRLGTSGSNEQFF.

The chain joins TRBV7-9 to TRBJ1-2; D unclear. The germline CDR1 and CDR2 sequences are SEHNR and FQNEAQ (reference sequence). V shed 0 bases and J shed 7 bases, with 12 bases lying between them. This CDR3 is built from 14 residues. The CDR3 DNA reads TGTGCCAGCAGCTTAGCGCGGGTTTCGTCTGGCTACACCTTC. Its translation is CASSLARVSSGYTF.

The rearrangement joins TRBV19 to TRBJ2-1, with a weak D call TRBD1 (5 bases). The CDR3 consists of 16 residues. Deletions cut 4 bases from V and 0 bases from J, with 13 bases between. The germline V gene has CDR1 LNHDA and CDR2 SQIVND (reference sequence). This CDR3 reads CASSTGLDFSYNEQFF. CDR3 coding DNA: TGTGCCAGTAGTACAGGGTTAGACTTCTCCTACAATGAGCAGTTCTTC.

The chain combines TRBV28 with TRBJ1-2; 7 bases line up with TRBD1. V lost 5 bases and J lost 2; bases outside the gene matches: 5. Germline V CDR1 and CDR2: MDHEN, SYDVKM. The length of the CDR3 is 14 residues. The CDR3 DNA sequence: TGTGCCAGCAGTCCGGGGACAGTCAACTATGGCTACACCTTC. Translating it yields CASSPGTVNYGYTF.

The gene calls are TRBV28 and TRBJ2-7, with 9 bases lining up with TRBD1. This CDR3 is built from 14 residues. With 7 bases clipped from V and 5 bases from J, the junction kept 9 bases outside the gene matches. The germline V gene encodes CDR1 MDHEN and CDR2 SYDVKM. The CDR3 spells CASTRTGVRNEQYF. CDR3 DNA: TGTGCCAGCACCCGGACAGGGGTGAGGAACGAGCAGTACTTC. Complete variable domain (other parts from reference TRBV28 and TRBJ2-7): DVKVTQSSRYLVKRTGEKVFLECVQDMDHENMFWYRQDPGLGLRLIYFSYDVKMKEKGDIPEGYSVSREKKERFSLILESASTNQTSMYLCASTRTGVRNEQYFGPGTRLTVT.